Shown below are 24 T cell receptor beta chains from a single sample sequenced in a study of CD8 T cells in ankylosing spondylitis. One entry per CDR3 protein results from TCRdb running MiXCR on the 5' RACE reads. The sample yields a few hundred thousand distinct CDR3 sequences, around 19% seen once. The sequenced material came from blood, either unsorted or a sorted T cell fraction (not recorded which). Receptors were obtained from a male donor with ankylosing spondylitis or in good health (not recorded which).

This clonotype was recorded many times. The chain recombines TRBV7-3 with TRBJ2-3, with 10 bases fitting TRBD2. With V trimmed by 6 bases and J by 6 bases, 6 bases remained unmatched. Germline V gene data show CDR1 as SGHTA and CDR2 as FQGTGA. This CDR3 is 14 amino acids long. The CDR3 coding sequence is TGTGCCAGCAGTTCTAGCGGGAGTTGGGATACGCAGTATTTT. Protein product: CASSSSGSWDTQYF. The variable domain in full, with the rest retrieved from reference TRBV7-3 and TRBJ2-3, is GAGVSQTPSNKVTEKGKYVELRCDPISGHTALYWYRQSLGQGPEFLIYFQGTGAADDSGLPNDRFFAVRPEGSVSTLKIQRTERGDSAVYLCASSSSGSWDTQYFGPGTRLTVL.

This clonotype was found a few times. V gene TRBV5-1 combines with J gene TRBJ1-6; 8 bases match TRBD1. There are 16 residues in the CDR3. Losses at the gene ends were 4 bases for V and 6 bases for J; bases not matched to a gene: 9. Germline V gives CDR1 SGHRS, CDR2 YFSETQ. CDR3 DNA: TGCGCCAGCAGCATGGACAGGGTAGGAGGTAATTCACCCCTCCACTTT. Protein: CASSMDRVGGNSPLHF.

This clonotype has only a few counts. V is TRBV12-3 or TRBV12-4 and J is TRBJ2-1, with 7 positions matching TRBD1. This CDR3 is built from 16 residues. Trimming cost V 5 bases and J 12 bases; bases outside gene matches: 19. CDR3 sequence reads: CASSRDSKGYYDGQFF. The CDR3 DNA reads as TGTGCCAGCAGTCGGGACAGTAAGGGGTATTATGATGGGCAGTTCTTC.

This clonotype occurred many times. The chain is built from TRBV4-1 and TRBJ1-5, with D tentatively TRBD1 (5 bases). Germline CDR1 and CDR2: MGHRA and YSYEKL. This CDR3 has 15 residues. The V and J ends lost 0 bases and 6 bases respectively, with 12 bases between them. This chain's CDR3 is CASSQDQGTGQPQHF. DNA of the CDR3: TGCGCCAGCAGCCAAGATCAGGGTACCGGTCAGCCCCAGCATTTT.

This clonotype appeared a few times. V is TRBV3-1 and J is TRBJ2-3, with a tentative D call TRBD2 (6 bases). The CDR3 runs to 14 residues. CDR1 is LGHDT and CDR2 is YNNKEL in the germline V gene (reference sequence). Between the trimmed V and J ends, which lost 6 bases and 6 bases, there was a span of 16 bases. CDR3 DNA: TGTGCCAGCAGTCGGGACTCCGCCTCCGATACGCAGTATTTT. Translated: CASSRDSASDTQYF.

The sample holds a few counts of this clonotype. The rearrangement links TRBV20-1 to TRBJ2-3; D tentatively fits TRBD1 or TRBD2 (6 bases each). The CDR3 has 15 amino acids. Germline CDR1 DFQATT, CDR2 SNEGSKA (reference sequence). The ends were cut back, 2 bases at V and 2 bases at J, with 14 bases in the middle. The CDR3 region has the DNA TGCAGTGCTAGAACACTCCCGGGGGCCACAGATACGCAGTATTTT. Translation: CSARTLPGATDTQYF.

V gene TRBV19 combines with J gene TRBJ1-1, with 7 bases that match TRBD1. The germline V gene has CDR1 LNHDA and CDR2 SQIVND (reference sequence). J was trimmed by 0 bases and V by 5 bases; bases with no gene match: 9. This CDR3 spans 16 amino acids. In DNA form, the CDR3 reads TGTGCCAGTAGTCCACGACAGGGAGGCATGAACACTGAAGCTTTCTTT. Translation: CASSPRQGGMNTEAFF.

This clonotype was seen a handful of times. The chain has TRBV6-1 and TRBJ1-3; D remains unclear. The germline gives CDR1 MNHNS, CDR2 SASEGT. V shed 7 bases and J shed 4 bases, with 8 bases lying between them. CDR3 length equals 12 residues. In DNA form, the CDR3 reads TGTGCCAGCAACGAGTGGGGAAACACCATATATTTT. Translation: CASNEWGNTIYF.

Only a few counts were recorded for this clonotype. This sequence joins TRBV20-1 and TRBJ2-1, with 8 bases lining up with TRBD2. The CDR3 is 16 amino acids. Germline V gene lookup returns CDR1 DFQATT and CDR2 SNEGSKA (reference sequence). Trimming took 4 bases from V and 0 from J; bases not matched to a gene: 8. This chain's CDR3 is CSAIPGTRSSYNEQFF. CDR3 nucleotide sequence: TGCAGTGCTATTCCCGGGACTAGGAGCTCCTACAATGAGCAGTTCTTC.

This clonotype has just a few counts. The rearrangement joins TRBV5-1 to TRBJ1-1, with 7 nucleotides matching TRBD1. CDR3 length: 16 amino acids. The junction had 10 bases not matched to a gene; V was cut back by 4 bases and J by 1 base. Per the germline V gene, CDR1 is SGHRS and CDR2 is YFSETQ. The CDR3 coding sequence is TGCGCCAGCAGCCGATTGCCGGGACAGCAGAACACTGAAGCTTTCTTT. Residues: CASSRLPGQQNTEAFF.

This clonotype came up a few times. The chain combines TRBV5-1 with TRBJ2-5, with TRBD1 identical over 7 bases. The V gene's germline CDR1 is SGHRS and CDR2 YFSETQ. V lost 4 bases to trimming and J lost 4 bases; unmatched junction nucleotides: 7. The CDR3 is made up of 14 amino acids. The CDR3 DNA is TGCGCCAGCAGCCCCGGGACAGTTGGAGAGACCCAGTACTTC. It yields the protein CASSPGTVGETQYF.

The chain recombines TRBV6-4 with TRBJ2-3; TRBD2 is a possible D gene (5 bases). The germline V and J ends were trimmed by 2 bases and 0 bases, with 9 bases remaining between them. Per the germline V gene, CDR1 is MRHNA and CDR2 is SNTAGT. CDR3 size: 15 residues. Here the CDR3 reads CASSDGSGSTDTQYF. CDR3 sequence (DNA): TGTGCCAGCAGTGACGGGAGCGGTAGCACAGATACGCAGTATTTT.

This clonotype occurred a few times. CDR3 residues: CSVGMGTGGTEAFF. In DNA, the CDR3 is TGCAGCGTCGGGATGGGGACAGGAGGGACTGAAGCTTTCTTT. This chain uses TRBV29-1 with TRBJ1-1; 8 positions agree with TRBD1. The junction had 11 bases not matched to a gene; V was cut back by 6 bases and J by 5 bases. Germline loops: CDR1 SQVTM, CDR2 ANQGSEA. This CDR3 region has 14 residues.

This clonotype came up many times. V gene TRBV5-1 combines with J gene TRBJ1-5; TRBD1 agrees at 9 bases. Germline V gene sequence: CDR1 SGHRS, CDR2 YFSETQ. V was pared by 0 bases and J by 2 bases, with 0 bases of the junction left unmatched. This CDR3 has 15 amino acids. The CDR3 region is CASSLGTGGNQPQHF. The CDR3 nucleotides read TGCGCCAGCAGCTTGGGGACAGGGGGCAATCAGCCCCAGCATTTT.

The J gene is TRBJ2-3, the V gene TRBV10-3; D may be TRBD1 (6 bases). Trimming took off 3 bases at V and 3 bases at J, with 25 bases between the two ends. The CDR3 is 19 residues long. Germline values: CDR1 ENHRY, CDR2 SYGVKD. The CDR3 DNA follows: TGTGCCATCAGTGACCCCCCGGGGAGTGGGGGCCCGAGTACAGATACGCAGTATTTT. It codes for CAISDPPGSGGPSTDTQYF.

This clonotype was recorded a few times. The rearrangement joins TRBV18 to TRBJ2-5; 10 positions agree with TRBD1. Germline loops: CDR1 KGHSH, CDR2 LQKENI. The CDR3 sequence is 16 residues long. V shed 4 bases and J 5 bases; nucleotides not matched to a gene: 10. Here the CDR3 DNA reads TGTGCCAGCTCACTTGCGACAGGGGGCGCATCGGAGACCCAGTACTTC. This sequence encodes CASSLATGGASETQYF.

There are many counts of this clonotype. The V and J genes are TRBV24-1 and TRBJ2-3; 8 nucleotides line up with TRBD1. There are 16 residues in the CDR3. Germline V CDR1 and CDR2: KGHDR, SFDVKD. V dropped 5 bases and J dropped 4; count of bases not matched to a gene: 10. The CDR3, as DNA: TGTGCCACCAGTGCCACAACAGGGGGACCATCAGATACGCAGTATTTT. Its translation: CATSATTGGPSDTQYF.

The rearrangement links TRBV12-3 or TRBV12-4 to TRBJ2-2, with D uncertain. The CDR3 covers 12 residues. Trimming removed 5 bases at V and 7 bases at J, with 8 bases between. CDR3 residues: CASSEGGGELFF. DNA of the CDR3: TGTGCCAGCAGTGAAGGTGGCGGGGAGCTGTTTTTT.

The chain is built from TRBV29-1 and TRBJ1-1; TRBD1 might be the D (5 bases). From germline, CDR1 is SQVTM and CDR2 ANQGSEA. This CDR3 contains 13 residues. V was pared by 4 bases and J by 2 bases, with 11 bases between. The CDR3 loop reads CSVGVDRNTEAFF. The CDR3 bases are TGCAGCGTTGGGGTCGACAGAAACACTGAAGCTTTCTTT.

This clonotype has ten or more counts. The V and J genes are TRBV10-3 and TRBJ2-3; D is uncertain. The CDR3 length is 14 residues. V lost 4 bases and J 0 bases, leaving 8 bases between the germline ends. CDR1 and CDR2 from the germline V gene are ENHRY and SYGVKD. Here the CDR3 reads CAISGGRSTDTQYF. In nucleotides, the CDR3 is TGTGCCATCAGTGGCGGTAGAAGCACAGATACGCAGTATTTT.

This clonotype occurred a few times. This sequence joins TRBV16 and TRBJ1-1; TRBD1 aligns across 7 bases. J was trimmed by 1 base and V by 2 bases; bases with no gene match: 1. This CDR3 contains 14 residues. CDR1 is KGHSY, CDR2 FQNENV, per germline. The chain's CDR3 is CASSQRTGNTEAFF. CDR3 coding DNA: TGTGCCAGCAGCCAAAGGACAGGGAACACTGAAGCTTTCTTT. Complete variable domain (other parts from reference TRBV16 and TRBJ1-1): GEEVAQTPKHLVRGEGQKAKLYCAPIKGHSYVFWYQQVLKNEFKFLISFQNENVFDETGMPKERFSAKCLPNSPCSLEIQATKLEDSAVYFCASSQRTGNTEAFFGQGTRLTVV.

This clonotype was seen more than once but under ten times. This CDR3 is CASSGDSMNTEAFF. Here the CDR3 DNA reads TGTGCCAGCAGTGGGGACAGTATGAACACTGAAGCTTTCTTT. V and J are TRBV12-3 or TRBV12-4 and TRBJ1-1; 7 positions match TRBD1. CDR3 length: 14 residues. Trimming cost V 5 bases and J 0 bases; bases outside gene matches: 3.

The chain joins TRBV6-1 to TRBJ2-1; 10 bases are shared with TRBD1. Germline V gene data show CDR1 as MNHNS and CDR2 as SASEGT. The CDR3 is made up of 15 amino acids. The junction had 10 bases not matched to a gene; V was cut back by 6 bases and J by 8 bases. CDR3 protein: CASSQRTGGVDEQFF. In DNA form, the CDR3 reads TGTGCCAGCAGCCAAAGGACAGGGGGGGTCGATGAGCAGTTCTTC.

As regards this clonotype: A much more abundant neighbour one base away suggests this may be a read error. V and J are TRBV20-1 and TRBJ2-5; 8 nucleotides agree with TRBD2. The germline V gene encodes CDR1 DFQATT and CDR2 SNEGSKA (reference sequence). Trimming removed 6 bases from V and 5 bases from J; junction bases left unmatched: 14. The CDR3 sequence is 15 residues long. CDR3 DNA: TGCAGTGCCCCGCCTACCAGCGGGAGTGGGGAGACCCAGTACTTC. Its protein product is CSAPPTSGSGETQYF.